The 25 T cell receptor beta chains below were found in one sample sequenced in a study of Ad26.COV2.S vaccination and SARS-CoV-2 variants (TCRdb year 2021). The intended sense of this specimen's treatment or condition label: about 20 received Ad26.COV2.S at low or high dose, single or two shots; about 5 received placebo; per-sample allocation not given. For vaccine and placebo recipients, the sequenced repertoires came from samples collected on day 63 after the first injection. The library was obtained by the immunoSEQ multiplex PCR assay. TCRdb limited this immuneACCESS table to in-frame rearrangements with V and J called. A share of clones is missing; checked studies link under half to unresolved V genes, and the rest is unexplained. For this sample the table gives about 680,000 clones, of which 89% were detected only once. The top ten hold about 1.5% of the sample. The sequencing used peripheral blood, collected in a trial of Ad26.COV2.S vaccine versus placebo. All receptors derive from a person aged 18-65 years who received the Ad26.COV2.S COVID-19 vaccine or a placebo.

This clone has only one observation. This chain uses TRBV30 with TRBJ2-3, with D hard to call. From germline, CDR1 is GTSNPN and CDR2 SVGIG (reference sequence). Trimming removed 1 base at V and 0 bases at J, with 8 bases between. This CDR3 contains 14 residues. CDR3 bases: TGTGCCTGGAGTGCCGTGGGGAGCACAGATACGCAGTATTTT. It specifies CAWSAVGSTDTQYF. Looking up the rest from reference TRBV30 and TRBJ2-3 gives the full variable domain: SQTIHQWPATLVQPVGSPLSLECTVEGTSNPNLYWYRQAAGRGLQLLFYSVGIGQISSEVPQNLSASRPQDRQFILSSKKLLLSDSGFYLCAWSAVGSTDTQYFGPGTRLTVL.

This sequence joins TRBV6-5 and TRBJ2-3; 8 nucleotides match TRBD2. The CDR3 runs 15 residues. Germline assignment: CDR1 MNHEY and CDR2 SVGAGI. V lost 6 bases, J lost 2 bases, and 7 bases stayed unmatched. Here the CDR3 reads CASRGAGANTDTQYF. The CDR3 DNA follows: TGTGCCAGCAGGGGAGCGGGGGCCAACACAGATACGCAGTATTTT.

The J gene is TRBJ1-6, the V gene TRBV6-2 or TRBV6-3, with no clear D. V was pared by 5 bases and J by 5 bases, with 13 bases between. CDR3 length: 15 residues. The germline CDR1 and CDR2 sequences are MNHEY and SVGEGT. CDR3 in amino acids: CASSPDGTHNSPLHF. The CDR3 nucleotides are TGTGCCAGCAGTCCCGACGGTACCCATAATTCACCCCTCCACTTT.

CDR3 nucleotide sequence: TGTGCCATCAGTGAACCCGGGACAGGTGAAAAACTGTTTTTT. Its translation is CAISEPGTGEKLFF. V and J are TRBV10-3 and TRBJ1-4; 8 nucleotides line up with TRBD1. In germline, CDR1 is ENHRY, CDR2 SYGVKD. CDR3 length equals 14 residues. V was pared by 3 bases and J by 7 bases, with 4 bases of the junction left unmatched.

The chain is built from TRBV7-9 and TRBJ2-2; D gene unclear. Germline lookup yields CDR1 SEHNR and CDR2 FQNEAQ (reference sequence). The CDR3 is made up of 12 amino acids. The V gene lost 2 bases and the J gene lost 8 bases, with 6 bases spanning the gap. This CDR3 is CASSLRLGELFF. CDR3 bases: TGTGCCAGCAGCTTAAGGCTTGGGGAGCTGTTTTTT.

As regards this clone: The sample contains more than one DNA sequence encoding this CDR3. The gene calls are TRBV24-1 and TRBJ2-2; 7 nucleotides line up with TRBD1. The V gene end was trimmed by 4 bases and the J gene end by 6 bases; junction bases not matched to a gene: 1. Looked up from germline, CDR1 is KGHDR and CDR2 is SFDVKD. The CDR3 length is 13 residues. Written as DNA, the CDR3 is TGTGCCACCAGTGACACAGGGGCCGGGGAGCTGTTTTTT. Translation gives CATSDTGAGELFF.

The chain is built from TRBV25-1 and TRBJ2-6; D may correspond to TRBD1 or TRBD2 (5 bases each). The V end lost 6 bases, the J end lost 0 bases, and 15 bases lay between the germline ends. The germline V gene has CDR1 MGHDK and CDR2 SYGVNS. CDR3 size: 17 residues. CDR3 protein: CASSGPGPTSGANVLTF. The CDR3 DNA sequence: TGTGCCAGCAGCGGCCCGGGACCGACCTCTGGGGCCAACGTCCTGACTTTC.

There are a few counts of this clone. The V and J genes are TRBV2 and TRBJ1-1; D unclear. Germline V gives CDR1 SNHLY, CDR2 FYNNEI. V was trimmed by 4 bases and J by 1 base, leaving 7 bases between them. The CDR3 runs to 13 residues. The CDR3 coding sequence is TGTGCCAGCAGTGGAGTGGGGAACACTGAAGCTTTCTTT. This sequence encodes CASSGVGNTEAFF. The full variable domain, with the rest looked up from reference TRBV2 and TRBJ1-1, is EPEVTQTPSHQVTQMGQEVILRCVPISNHLYFYWYRQILGQKVEFLVSFYNNEISEKSEIFDDQFSVERPDGSNFTLKIRSTKLEDSAMYFCASSGVGNTEAFFGQGTRLTVV.

The DNA for the CDR3 is TGTGCCAGCAGTTACTCAGGGGCCCAAGGGCAGTTCTTC. Residues: CASSYSGAQGQFF. The chain links TRBV6-5 to TRBJ2-1; possibly TRBD1 for D (5 bases). The V and J ends lost 0 bases and 12 bases respectively, with 12 bases between them. This CDR3 comprises 13 residues. Germline values: CDR1 MNHEY, CDR2 SVGAGI.

This clone appeared once. The rearrangement uses TRBV2 and TRBJ1-5, with D possibly TRBD1 on 5 matching bases. Trimming removed 8 bases at V and 6 bases at J, with 8 bases between. The CDR3 spans 11 residues. Germline CDR1 reads SNHLY; CDR2 reads FYNNEI. CDR3 coding DNA: TGTGCCAGCGGCGGGGGTCAGCCCCAGCATTTT. This sequence encodes CASGGGQPQHF.

J is TRBJ2-3 and V is TRBV6-5; TRBD2 might be the D (5 bases). CDR1 is MNHEY and CDR2 is SVGAGI in the germline V gene. The CDR3 consists of 15 residues. Deletions cut 6 bases from V and 6 bases from J, with 19 bases between. The DNA for the CDR3 is TGTGCCAGCAGAAAGTCGGACGCTACGGGGGATACGCAGTATTTT. It translates to CASRKSDATGDTQYF.

This chain joins TRBV9 and TRBJ2-6; D is undetermined. V gave up 4 bases and J gave up 4 bases, with 9 bases separating them. The CDR3 extends over 14 amino acids. The germline gives CDR1 SGDLS, CDR2 YYNGEE. The CDR3 bases are TGTGCCAGCAGCCTCCGGGCCGGGGCCAACGTCCTGACTTTC. Encoded protein: CASSLRAGANVLTF.

CDR3 region: CASSFMANEQYF. The CDR3 region has the DNA TGTGCCAGCAGCTTTATGGCGAACGAGCAGTACTTC. The chain uses TRBV7-9 and TRBJ2-7; D uncertain. This CDR3 has 12 residues. The germline V gene has CDR1 SEHNR and CDR2 FQNEAQ (reference sequence). Trimming removed 3 bases from V and 5 bases from J, with 8 bases in between.

J is TRBJ2-1 and V is TRBV7-9, with D unclear. CDR1 and CDR2 from the germline V gene are SEHNR and FQNEAQ (reference sequence). The CDR3 covers 12 residues. Trimming pared 4 bases from V and 10 bases from J, leaving 11 bases between. The CDR3 is CASSSAGGEQFF. The CDR3 DNA reads TGTGCCAGCAGCTCCGCAGGTGGAGAGCAGTTCTTC.

The rearrangement links TRBV19 to TRBJ2-1; 9 nucleotides line up with TRBD1. The CDR3 contains 13 residues. Germline CDR1 is LNHDA and CDR2 is SQIVND (reference sequence). The V gene end was trimmed by 8 bases and the J gene end by 6 bases; junction bases not matched to a gene: 5. In DNA, the CDR3 is TGTGCCAGTTGGGACAGGGAACGCAATGAGCAGTTCTTC. Translated: CASWDRERNEQFF.

CDR3: CASSIWTSGSGEQFF. The CDR3 bases are TGTGCCAGTAGTATTTGGACTAGCGGGAGCGGTGAGCAGTTCTTC. The rearrangement links TRBV19 to TRBJ2-1, with 13 bases lining up with TRBD2. Germline V gene lookup returns CDR1 LNHDA and CDR2 SQIVND (reference sequence). Trimming took 3 bases from V and 9 from J; bases not matched to a gene: 5. The CDR3 has 15 amino acids.

The rearrangement joins TRBV7-3 to TRBJ2-2; 15 bases map to TRBD2. V was pared by 5 bases and J by 6 bases, with 4 bases of the junction left unmatched. This CDR3 has 16 residues. Germline values: CDR1 SGHTA, CDR2 FQGTGA. The CDR3 sequence is CASSLGTSGGPGELFF. The CDR3 bases are TGTGCCAGCAGCCTAGGGACTAGCGGGGGGCCCGGGGAGCTGTTTTTT.

DNA of the CDR3: TGTGCCACCAGTGATCCGCGGACTAGCGGGGCTGGGTACAATGAGCAGTTCTTC. It codes for CATSDPRTSGAGYNEQFF. V gene TRBV24-1 combines with J gene TRBJ2-1; 12 nucleotides agree with TRBD2. Unmatched junction bases numbered 9, after V lost 3 bases and J lost 4 bases. The germline V gene has CDR1 KGHDR and CDR2 SFDVKD. This CDR3 has 18 residues.

V gene TRBV5-1 combines with J gene TRBJ2-2; 13 nucleotides match TRBD2. The CDR3 is 18 residues long. Germline V gene data show CDR1 as SGHRS and CDR2 as YFSETQ. V shed 3 bases and J 5 bases; nucleotides not matched to a gene: 10. In DNA form, the CDR3 reads TGCGCCAGCAGCTACCGGACTAGCGGGAGTGTCAGTACCGGGGAGCTGTTTTTT. Its protein is CASSYRTSGSVSTGELFF.

V usage is TRBV30 and J usage is TRBJ2-2; maybe TRBD2 (6 bases). Germline-derived CDR1 and CDR2 are GTSNPN and SVGIG (reference sequence). This CDR3 has 13 residues. V was pared by 4 bases and J by 5 bases, with 11 bases between. For the CDR3, the DNA is TGTGCCTGGATATCCCGGGGGACCGGGGAGCTGTTTTTT. It is translated as CAWISRGTGELFF.

This chain uses TRBV5-4 with TRBJ1-4, with D perhaps TRBD1 (5 bases). V gave up 0 bases and J gave up 15 bases, with 12 bases separating them. This CDR3 spans 12 amino acids. The germline V gene has CDR1 SGHNT and CDR2 YYREEE (reference sequence). The CDR3 DNA sequence: TGTGCCAGCAGCTTGGACCGGGGCCCTATGTTTTTT. It translates to CASSLDRGPMFF.

This clone was seen once. An end of the junction does not agree with germline; a read error may underlie this. J is TRBJ2-1 and V is TRBV18, with D perhaps TRBD1 (7 bases). The CDR3 has 14 amino acids. The germline gives CDR1 KGHSH, CDR2 LQKENI. The CDR3 reads CASSRGQEGNGQFF. The CDR3 region has the DNA TGTGCCAGTTCTCGCGGACAGGAGGGGAATGGGCAGTTCTTC.

This clone appeared a single time. The V call is TRBV5-1, the J call TRBJ2-1, with D tentatively TRBD2 (6 bases). With 0 bases removed from V and 8 bases from J, the gap between germline ends came to 15 bases. The CDR3 has 15 residues. CDR1 and CDR2 from the germline V gene are SGHRS and YFSETQ. CDR3 residues: CASSLVRTKYDEQFF. The CDR3 DNA is TGCGCCAGCAGCTTGGTTCGGACTAAGTACGATGAGCAGTTCTTC.

The chain carries TRBV3-1 (or the pseudogene TRBV3-2) and TRBJ2-5; 7 positions match TRBD2. The CDR3 consists of 14 residues. Trimming at V came to 2 bases and at J to 7 bases, leaving 7 bases not matched to a gene. CDR1 is LGHDT, CDR2 YNNKEL, per germline (reference sequence). DNA for the CDR3: TGTGCCAGCAGCCAAAGCCCGGGGGGAGGGACCCAGTACTTC. Protein sequence: CASSQSPGGGTQYF.

The CDR3 nucleotides read TGTGCCAGCAGCTTGCCAGGGGGCTCCTACGAGCAGTACTTC. It is translated as CASSLPGGSYEQYF. J is TRBJ2-7 and V is TRBV5-4, with 7 positions matching TRBD1. Germline V gene data show CDR1 as SGHNT and CDR2 as YYREEE (reference sequence). CDR3 length equals 14 residues. Trimming cost V 1 base and J 0 bases; bases outside gene matches: 1.